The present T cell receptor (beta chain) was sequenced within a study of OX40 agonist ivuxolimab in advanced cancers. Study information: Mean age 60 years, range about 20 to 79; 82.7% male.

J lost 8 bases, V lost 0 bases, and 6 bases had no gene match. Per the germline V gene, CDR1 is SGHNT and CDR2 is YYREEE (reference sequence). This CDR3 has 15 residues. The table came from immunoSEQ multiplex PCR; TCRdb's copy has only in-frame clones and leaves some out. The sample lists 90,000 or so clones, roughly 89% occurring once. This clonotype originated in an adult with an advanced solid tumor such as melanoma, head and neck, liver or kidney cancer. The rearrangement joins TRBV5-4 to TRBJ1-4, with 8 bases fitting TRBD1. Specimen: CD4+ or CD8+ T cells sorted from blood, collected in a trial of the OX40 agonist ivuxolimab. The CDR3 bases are TGTGCCAGCAGCTTGGACAGGGGGAAGGGAGAAAAACTGTTTTTT. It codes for CASSLDRGKGEKLFF.